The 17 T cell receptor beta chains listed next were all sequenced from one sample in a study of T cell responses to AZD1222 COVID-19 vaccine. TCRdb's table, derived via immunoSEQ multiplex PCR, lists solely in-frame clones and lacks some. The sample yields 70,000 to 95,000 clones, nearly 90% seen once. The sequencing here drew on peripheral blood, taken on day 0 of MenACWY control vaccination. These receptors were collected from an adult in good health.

Here the CDR3 DNA reads TGCGCCAGCAGCCAAGAACTCGGTGGGGGCAATGAGCAGTTCTTC. As protein: CASSQELGGGNEQFF. V usage is TRBV4-3 and J usage is TRBJ2-1, with D possibly being TRBD1 or TRBD2 (5 bases each). Germline assignment: CDR1 LGHNA and CDR2 YSLEER. The CDR3 runs 15 residues. The V end lost 0 bases, the J end lost 6 bases, and 12 bases lay between the germline ends.

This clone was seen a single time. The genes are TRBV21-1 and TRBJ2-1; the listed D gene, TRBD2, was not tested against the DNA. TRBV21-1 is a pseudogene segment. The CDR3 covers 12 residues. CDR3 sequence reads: CASSTRTRVQFF. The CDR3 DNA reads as TGTGCCAGCAGCACCCGGACTAGGGTGCAGTTCTTC.

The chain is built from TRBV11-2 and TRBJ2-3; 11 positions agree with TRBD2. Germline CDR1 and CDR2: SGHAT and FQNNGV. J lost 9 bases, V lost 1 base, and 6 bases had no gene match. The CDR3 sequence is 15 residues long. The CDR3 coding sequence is TGTGCCAGCAGCTTAGGTGATAGCGGGGGGGCAACGCAGTATTTT. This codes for CASSLGDSGGATQYF.

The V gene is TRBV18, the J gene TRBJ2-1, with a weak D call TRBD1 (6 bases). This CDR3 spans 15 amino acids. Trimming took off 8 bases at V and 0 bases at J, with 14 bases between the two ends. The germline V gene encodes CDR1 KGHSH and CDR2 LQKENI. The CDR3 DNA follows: TGTGCCAGCGCCAACAGGGCCCTCTCCTACAATGAGCAGTTCTTC. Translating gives CASANRALSYNEQFF.

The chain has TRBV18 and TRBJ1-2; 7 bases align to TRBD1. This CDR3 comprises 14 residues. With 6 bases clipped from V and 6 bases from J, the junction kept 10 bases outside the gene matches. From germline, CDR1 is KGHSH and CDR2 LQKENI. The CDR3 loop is CASSQEQGLDGYTF. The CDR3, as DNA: TGTGCCAGCTCCCAAGAACAGGGGTTGGATGGCTACACCTTC.

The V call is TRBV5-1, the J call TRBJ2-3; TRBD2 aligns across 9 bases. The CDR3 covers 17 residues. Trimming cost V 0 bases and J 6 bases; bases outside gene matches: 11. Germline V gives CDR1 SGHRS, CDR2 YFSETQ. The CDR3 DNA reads TGCGCCAGCAGCTTGGGAATTAGCGGGGGACCCGGCGATACGCAGTATTTT. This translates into CASSLGISGGPGDTQYF.

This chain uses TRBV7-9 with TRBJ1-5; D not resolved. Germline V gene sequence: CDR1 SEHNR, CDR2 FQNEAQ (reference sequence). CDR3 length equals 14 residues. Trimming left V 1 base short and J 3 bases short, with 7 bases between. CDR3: CASSLEGYNQPQHF. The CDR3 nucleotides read TGTGCCAGCAGCTTAGAAGGGTACAATCAGCCCCAGCATTTT.

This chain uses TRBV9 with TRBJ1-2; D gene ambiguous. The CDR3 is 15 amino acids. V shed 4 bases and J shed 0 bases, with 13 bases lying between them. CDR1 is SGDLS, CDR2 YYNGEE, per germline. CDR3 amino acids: CASSTQLLANYGYTF. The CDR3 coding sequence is TGTGCCAGCAGCACCCAATTACTAGCTAACTATGGCTACACCTTC.

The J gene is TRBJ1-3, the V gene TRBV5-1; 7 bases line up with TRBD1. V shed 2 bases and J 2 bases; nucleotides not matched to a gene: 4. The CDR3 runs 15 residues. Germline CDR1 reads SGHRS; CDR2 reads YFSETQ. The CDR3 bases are TGCGCCAGCAGCTTATCCGGGACAGCTGGAAACACCATATATTTT. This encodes CASSLSGTAGNTIYF.

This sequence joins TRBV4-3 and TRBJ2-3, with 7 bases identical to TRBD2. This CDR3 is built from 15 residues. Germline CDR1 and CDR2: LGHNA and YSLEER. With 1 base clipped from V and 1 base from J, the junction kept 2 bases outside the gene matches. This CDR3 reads CASSQGAGGTDTQYF. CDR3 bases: TGCGCCAGCAGCCAAGGGGCGGGGGGCACAGATACGCAGTATTTT.

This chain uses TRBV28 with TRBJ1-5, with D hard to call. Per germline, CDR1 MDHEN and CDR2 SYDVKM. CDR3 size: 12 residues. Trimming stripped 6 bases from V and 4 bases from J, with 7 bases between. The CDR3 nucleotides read TGTGCCAGCAGATACGCGAATCAGCCCCAGCATTTT. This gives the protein CASRYANQPQHF.

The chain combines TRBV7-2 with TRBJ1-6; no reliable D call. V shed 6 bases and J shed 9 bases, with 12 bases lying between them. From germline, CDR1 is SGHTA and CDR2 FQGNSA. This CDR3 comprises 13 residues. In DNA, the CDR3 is TGTGCCAGCAGGGTCGACATGTTTTCACCCCTCCACTTT. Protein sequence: CASRVDMFSPLHF.

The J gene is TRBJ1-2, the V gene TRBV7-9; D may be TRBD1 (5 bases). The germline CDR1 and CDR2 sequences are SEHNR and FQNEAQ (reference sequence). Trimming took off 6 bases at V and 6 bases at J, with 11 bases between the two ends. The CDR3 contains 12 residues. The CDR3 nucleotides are TGTGCCAGCAGTCAGGGTTCTAATGGCTACACCTTC. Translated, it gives CASSQGSNGYTF.

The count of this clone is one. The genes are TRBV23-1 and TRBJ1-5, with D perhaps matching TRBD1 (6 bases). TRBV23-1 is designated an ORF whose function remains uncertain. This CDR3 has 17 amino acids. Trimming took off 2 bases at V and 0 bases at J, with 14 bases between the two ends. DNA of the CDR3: TGCGCCAGCAGTCAACCCCGAGGGGACATTAGCAATCAGCCCCAGCATTTT. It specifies CASSQPRGDISNQPQHF.

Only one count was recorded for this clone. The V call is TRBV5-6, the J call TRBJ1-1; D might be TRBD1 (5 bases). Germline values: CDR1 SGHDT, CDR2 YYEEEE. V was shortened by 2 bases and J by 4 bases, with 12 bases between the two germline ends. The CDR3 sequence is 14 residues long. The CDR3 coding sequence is TGTGCCAGCAGCTTAATGTGGAGGGGCACTGAAGCTTTCTTT. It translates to CASSLMWRGTEAFF.

CDR3 coding DNA: TGCGCCAGCAGCTTGGCCGGGGGCTCCTCCCCAGGCTATGGCTACACCTTC. Its protein product is CASSLAGGSSPGYGYTF. This rearrangement joins TRBV5-1 to TRBJ1-2; TRBD1 might be the D (6 bases). Germline V gene sequence: CDR1 SGHRS, CDR2 YFSETQ. V lost 0 bases to trimming and J lost 4 bases, with 19 bases between them. The CDR3 length is 17 residues.

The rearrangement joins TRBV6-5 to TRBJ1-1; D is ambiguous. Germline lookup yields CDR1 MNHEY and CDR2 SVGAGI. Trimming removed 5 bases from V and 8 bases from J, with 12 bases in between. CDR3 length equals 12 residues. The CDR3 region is CASSTLMGEAFF. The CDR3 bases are TGTGCCAGCAGTACCCTCATGGGAGAAGCTTTCTTT.